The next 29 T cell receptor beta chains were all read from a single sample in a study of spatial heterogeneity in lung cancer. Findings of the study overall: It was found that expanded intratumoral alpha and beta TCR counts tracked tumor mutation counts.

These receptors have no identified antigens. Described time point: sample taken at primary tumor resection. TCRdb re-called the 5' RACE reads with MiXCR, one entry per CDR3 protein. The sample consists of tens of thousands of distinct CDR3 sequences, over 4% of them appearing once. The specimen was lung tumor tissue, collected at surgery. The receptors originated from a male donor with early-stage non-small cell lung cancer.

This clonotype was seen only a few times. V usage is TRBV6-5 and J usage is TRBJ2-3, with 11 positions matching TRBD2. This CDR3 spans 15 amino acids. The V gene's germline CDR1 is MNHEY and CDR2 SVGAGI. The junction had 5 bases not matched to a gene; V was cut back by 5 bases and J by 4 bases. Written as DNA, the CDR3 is TGTGCCAGCAGTACGGGGACTAGCGGACCAGATACGCAGTATTTT. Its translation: CASSTGTSGPDTQYF.

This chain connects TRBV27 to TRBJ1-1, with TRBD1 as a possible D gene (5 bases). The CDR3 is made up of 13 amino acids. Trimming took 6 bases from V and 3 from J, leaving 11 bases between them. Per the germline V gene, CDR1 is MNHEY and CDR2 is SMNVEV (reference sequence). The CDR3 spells CASRPGFDTEAFF. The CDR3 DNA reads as TGTGCCAGCAGGCCAGGGTTCGACACTGAAGCTTTCTTT.

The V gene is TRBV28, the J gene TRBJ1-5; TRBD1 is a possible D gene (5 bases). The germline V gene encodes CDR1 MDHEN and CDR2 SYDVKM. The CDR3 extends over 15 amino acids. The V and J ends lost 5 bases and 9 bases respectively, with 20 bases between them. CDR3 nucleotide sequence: TGTGCCAGCAGTCCATACGGGGGTCCCTACGGGCCCCAGCATTTT. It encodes CASSPYGGPYGPQHF.

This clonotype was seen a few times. CDR3 sequence (DNA): TGCAGTGCTAGACTGCCGACAGGGTCATATGGCTACACCTTC. As protein: CSARLPTGSYGYTF. V gene TRBV20-1 combines with J gene TRBJ1-2, with 7 bases matching TRBD1. This CDR3 is 14 amino acids long. The J segment lost 5 bases and the V segment lost 2 bases, leaving 8 bases of the junction unmatched. Germline lookup yields CDR1 DFQATT and CDR2 SNEGSKA (reference sequence).

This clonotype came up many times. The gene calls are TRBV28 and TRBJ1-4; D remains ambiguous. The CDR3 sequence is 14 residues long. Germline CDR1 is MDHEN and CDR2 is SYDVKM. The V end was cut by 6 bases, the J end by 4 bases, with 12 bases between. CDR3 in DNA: TGTGCCAGCAGCCCTGAGTCCTTTAATGAAAAACTGTTTTTT. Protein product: CASSPESFNEKLFF.

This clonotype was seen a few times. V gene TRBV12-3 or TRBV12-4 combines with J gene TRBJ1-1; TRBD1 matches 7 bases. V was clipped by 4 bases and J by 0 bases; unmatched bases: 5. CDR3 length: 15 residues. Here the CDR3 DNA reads TGTGCCAGCAGTTCTCCGGGACAGATGAACACTGAAGCTTTCTTT. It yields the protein CASSSPGQMNTEAFF.

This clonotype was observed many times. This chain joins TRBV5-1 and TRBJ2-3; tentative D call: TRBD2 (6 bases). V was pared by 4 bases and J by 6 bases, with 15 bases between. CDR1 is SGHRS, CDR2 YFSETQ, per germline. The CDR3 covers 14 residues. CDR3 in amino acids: CASSLGLGGDTQYF. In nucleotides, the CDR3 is TGCGCCAGCAGCCTGGGGCTAGGAGGGGATACGCAGTATTTT.

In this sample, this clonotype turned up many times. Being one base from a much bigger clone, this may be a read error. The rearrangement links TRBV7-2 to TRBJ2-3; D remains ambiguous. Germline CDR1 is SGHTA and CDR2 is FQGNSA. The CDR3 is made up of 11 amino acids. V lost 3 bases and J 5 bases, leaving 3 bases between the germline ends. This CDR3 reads CASSFRDTQYF. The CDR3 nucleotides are TGTGCCAGCAGCTTCCGAGATACGCAGTATTTT.

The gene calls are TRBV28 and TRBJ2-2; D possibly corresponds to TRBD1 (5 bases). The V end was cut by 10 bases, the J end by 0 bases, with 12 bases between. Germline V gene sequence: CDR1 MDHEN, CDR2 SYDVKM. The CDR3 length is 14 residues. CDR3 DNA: TGTGCCACCAGGGTAGGAGCGAACACCGGGGAGCTGTTTTTT. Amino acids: CATRVGANTGELFF.

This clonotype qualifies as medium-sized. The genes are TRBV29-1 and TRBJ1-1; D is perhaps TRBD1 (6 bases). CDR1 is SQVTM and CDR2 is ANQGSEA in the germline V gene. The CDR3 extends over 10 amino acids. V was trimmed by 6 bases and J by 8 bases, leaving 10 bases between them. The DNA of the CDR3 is TGCAGCGTGTCCGACAGGGAAGCTTTCTTT. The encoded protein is CSVSDREAFF.

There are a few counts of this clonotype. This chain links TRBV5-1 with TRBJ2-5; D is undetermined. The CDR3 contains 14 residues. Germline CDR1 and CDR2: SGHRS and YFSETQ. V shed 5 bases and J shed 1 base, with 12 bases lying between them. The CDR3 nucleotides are TGCGCCAGCAGGGTGACGAGCACCCAAGAGACCCAGTACTTC. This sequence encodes CASRVTSTQETQYF. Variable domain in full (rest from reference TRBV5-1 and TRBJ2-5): KAGVTQTPRYLIKTRGQQVTLSCSPISGHRSVSWYQQTPGQGLQFLFEYFSETQRNKGNFPGRFSGRQFSNSRSEMNVSTLELGDSALYLCASRVTSTQETQYFGPGTRLLVL.

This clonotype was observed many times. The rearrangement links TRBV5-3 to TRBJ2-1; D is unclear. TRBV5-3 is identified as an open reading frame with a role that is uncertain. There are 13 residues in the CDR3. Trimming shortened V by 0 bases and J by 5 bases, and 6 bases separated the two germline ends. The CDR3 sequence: CARSLGQDNEQFF. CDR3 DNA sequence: TGTGCCAGAAGCTTGGGGCAGGACAATGAGCAGTTCTTC.

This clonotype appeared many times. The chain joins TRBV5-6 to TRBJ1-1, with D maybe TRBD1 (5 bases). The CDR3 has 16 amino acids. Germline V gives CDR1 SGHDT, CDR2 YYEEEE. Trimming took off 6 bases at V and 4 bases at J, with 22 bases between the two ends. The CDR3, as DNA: TGTGCCAGCACCCCCTTCGGGGCCAGGGTGGTCACTGAAGCTTTCTTT. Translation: CASTPFGARVVTEAFF.

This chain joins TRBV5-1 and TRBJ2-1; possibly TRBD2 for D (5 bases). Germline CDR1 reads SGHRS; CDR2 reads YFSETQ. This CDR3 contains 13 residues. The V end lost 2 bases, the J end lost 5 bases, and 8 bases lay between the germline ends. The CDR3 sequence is CASSFASHNEQFF. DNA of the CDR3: TGCGCCAGCAGCTTTGCTAGCCACAATGAGCAGTTCTTC.

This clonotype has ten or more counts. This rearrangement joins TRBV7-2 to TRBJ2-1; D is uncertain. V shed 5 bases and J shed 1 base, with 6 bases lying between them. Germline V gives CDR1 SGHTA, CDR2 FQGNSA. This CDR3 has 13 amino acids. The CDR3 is CASSELSYNEQFF. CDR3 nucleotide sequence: TGTGCCAGCAGCGAATTATCCTACAATGAGCAGTTCTTC. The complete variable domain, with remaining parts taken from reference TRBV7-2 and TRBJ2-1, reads GAGVSQSPSNKVTEKGKDVELRCDPISGHTALYWYRQSLGQGLEFLIYFQGNSAPDKSGLPSDRFSAERTGGSVSTLTIQRTQQEDSAVYLCASSELSYNEQFFGPGTRLTVL.

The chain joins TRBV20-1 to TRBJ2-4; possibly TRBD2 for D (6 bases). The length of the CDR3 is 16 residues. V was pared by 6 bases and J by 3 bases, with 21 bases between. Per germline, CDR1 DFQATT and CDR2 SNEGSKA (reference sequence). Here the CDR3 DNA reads TGCAGTGCCACCCCATCCCATAGCGGAGTCAAAAACATTCAGTACTTC. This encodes CSATPSHSGVKNIQYF.

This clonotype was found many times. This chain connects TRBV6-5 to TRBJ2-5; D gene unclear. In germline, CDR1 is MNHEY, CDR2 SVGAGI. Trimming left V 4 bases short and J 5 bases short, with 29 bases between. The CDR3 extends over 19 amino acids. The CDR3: CASSSSFGLSLIFGETQYF. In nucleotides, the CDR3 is TGTGCCAGCAGTTCGTCTTTCGGGCTGAGCCTGATCTTCGGGGAGACCCAGTACTTC.

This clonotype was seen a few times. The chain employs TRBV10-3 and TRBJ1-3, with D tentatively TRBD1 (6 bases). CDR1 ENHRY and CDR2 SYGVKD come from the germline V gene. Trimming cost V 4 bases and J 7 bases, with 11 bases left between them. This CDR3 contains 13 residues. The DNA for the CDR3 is TGTGCCATCAGTGGAGGGACACATAACACCATATATTTT. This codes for CAISGGTHNTIYF.

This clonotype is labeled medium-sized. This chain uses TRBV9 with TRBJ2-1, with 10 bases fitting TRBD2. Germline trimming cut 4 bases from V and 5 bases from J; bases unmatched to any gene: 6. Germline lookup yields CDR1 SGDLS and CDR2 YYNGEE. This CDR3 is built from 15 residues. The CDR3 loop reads CASSPGLAQNNEQFF. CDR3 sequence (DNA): TGTGCCAGCAGCCCGGGACTAGCGCAGAACAATGAGCAGTTCTTC.

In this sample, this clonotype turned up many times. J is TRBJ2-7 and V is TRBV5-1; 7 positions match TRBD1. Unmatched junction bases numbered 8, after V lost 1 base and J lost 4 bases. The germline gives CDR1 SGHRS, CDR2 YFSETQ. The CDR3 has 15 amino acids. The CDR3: CASSLRGQLRYEQYF. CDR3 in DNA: TGCGCCAGCAGCTTGCGGGGACAGTTGAGATACGAGCAGTACTTC. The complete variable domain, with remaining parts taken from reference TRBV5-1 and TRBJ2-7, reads KAGVTQTPRYLIKTRGQQVTLSCSPISGHRSVSWYQQTPGQGLQFLFEYFSETQRNKGNFPGRFSGRQFSNSRSEMNVSTLELGDSALYLCASSLRGQLRYEQYFGPGTRLTVT.

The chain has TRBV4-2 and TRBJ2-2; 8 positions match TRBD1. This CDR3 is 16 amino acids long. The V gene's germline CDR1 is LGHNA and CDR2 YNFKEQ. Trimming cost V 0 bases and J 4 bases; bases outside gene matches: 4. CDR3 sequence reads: CASSQESTGGTGELFF. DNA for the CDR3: TGTGCCAGCAGCCAAGAGAGCACAGGGGGCACCGGGGAGCTGTTTTTT.

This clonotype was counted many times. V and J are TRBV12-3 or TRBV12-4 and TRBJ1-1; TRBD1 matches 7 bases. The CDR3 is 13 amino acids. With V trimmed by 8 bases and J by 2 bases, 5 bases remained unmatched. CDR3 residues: CASAGQRNTEAFF. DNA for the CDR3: TGTGCCAGCGCGGGACAGCGAAACACTGAAGCTTTCTTT.

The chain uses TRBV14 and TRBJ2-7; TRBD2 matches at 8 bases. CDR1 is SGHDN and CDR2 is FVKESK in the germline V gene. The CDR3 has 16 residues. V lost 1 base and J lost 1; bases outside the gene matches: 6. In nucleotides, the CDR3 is TGTGCCAGCAGCCAAGCCGGGACTAGACCTTCCTACGAGCAGTACTTC. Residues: CASSQAGTRPSYEQYF.

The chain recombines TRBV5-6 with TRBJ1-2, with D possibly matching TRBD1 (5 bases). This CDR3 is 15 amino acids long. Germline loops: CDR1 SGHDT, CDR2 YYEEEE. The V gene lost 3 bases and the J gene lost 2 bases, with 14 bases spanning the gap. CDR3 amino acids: CASSSGFSWNYGYTF. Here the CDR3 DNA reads TGTGCCAGCAGCTCAGGGTTCTCGTGGAACTATGGCTACACCTTC.

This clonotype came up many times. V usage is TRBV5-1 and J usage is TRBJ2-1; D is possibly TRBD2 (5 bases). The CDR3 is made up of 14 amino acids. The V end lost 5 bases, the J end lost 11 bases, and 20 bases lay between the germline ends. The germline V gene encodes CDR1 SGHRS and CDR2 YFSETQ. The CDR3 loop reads CASRPDWTNFKQFF. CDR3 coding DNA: TGCGCCAGCAGACCGGACTGGACCAATTTCAAGCAGTTCTTC.

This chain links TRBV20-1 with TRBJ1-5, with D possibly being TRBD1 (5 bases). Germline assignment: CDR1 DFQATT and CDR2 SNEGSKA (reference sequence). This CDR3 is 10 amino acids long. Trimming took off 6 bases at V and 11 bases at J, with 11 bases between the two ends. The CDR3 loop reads CSAGVWAQHF. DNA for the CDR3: TGCAGTGCAGGGGTGTGGGCCCAGCATTTT.

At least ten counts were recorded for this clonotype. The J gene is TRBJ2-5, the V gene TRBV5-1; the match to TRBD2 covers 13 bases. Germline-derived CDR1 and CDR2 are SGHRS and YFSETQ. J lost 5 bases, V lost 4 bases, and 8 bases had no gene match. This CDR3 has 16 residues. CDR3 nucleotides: TGCGCCAGCAGCCCCGGACTAGCGGGGGCCCGGGAGACCCAGTACTTC. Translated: CASSPGLAGARETQYF.

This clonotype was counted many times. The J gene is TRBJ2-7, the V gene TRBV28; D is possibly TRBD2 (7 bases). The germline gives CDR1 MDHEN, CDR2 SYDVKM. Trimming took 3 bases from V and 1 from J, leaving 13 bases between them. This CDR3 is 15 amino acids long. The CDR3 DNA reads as TGTGCCAGCAGTTTCGGGGGGACAAGGTCCTACGAGCAGTACTTC. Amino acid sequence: CASSFGGTRSYEQYF.

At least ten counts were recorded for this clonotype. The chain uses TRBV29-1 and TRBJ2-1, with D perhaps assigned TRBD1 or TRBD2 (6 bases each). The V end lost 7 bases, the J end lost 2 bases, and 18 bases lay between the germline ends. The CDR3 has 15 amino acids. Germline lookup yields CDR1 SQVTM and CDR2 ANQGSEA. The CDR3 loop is CSAPGGGGAYNEQFF. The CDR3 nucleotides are TGCAGCGCCCCCGGTGGAGGGGGAGCCTACAATGAGCAGTTCTTC.